This TCR beta chain was found in a study of T cell responses to AZD1222 COVID-19 vaccine (dated by TCRdb to 2020 to 2023). Broadly, across the study: TCR sequencing was performed for 230 to 250 trial participants, of whom about 200 were given two doses of AZD1222 and around 25 were given two doses of MenACWY control vaccine. Trial participants were enrolled by age into subgroups of 18-55, 56-69 and 70-plus years, and roughly 150, 30 and 60 TCR-sequenced participants, respectively, were included in these subgroups.

In the paper's terms, the time point label means: about 28 days (+/-7) after the second vaccine dose. AZD1222 recipients with second doses at about 4 weeks or about 12 weeks were pooled, because spike-specific TCR depth and breadth did not differ between schedules. Samples from vaccinated people were obtained from the UK trials COV001 and COV002, which included a single-blind randomized controlled phase 2/3 trial of AZD1222 (ChAdOx1 nCoV-19) in healthy adults. For TCRbeta chain sequencing, PBMC samples were collected from trial participants at day 0 and at day 28 after the second dose. The CDR3 regions of human TCRbeta chains were analyzed by immunosequencing. Per the source publication's procedure: Repertoire TCRs were matched against a reference library of SARS-CoV-2-specific TCRs generated with the MIRA antigen-specificity platform. Breadth was defined as the fraction of unique TCRs that were SARS-CoV-2-associated. Depth was defined as the fraction of total T cells that were SARS-CoV-2-associated. Each spike-specific TCR was assigned to its reactive spike region and to a CD4 or CD8 class using the MIRA data. Log10-transformed breadth and depth values were compared by one-way ANOVA with Sidak's multiple comparisons tests. TCRdb limited this immuneACCESS table to in-frame rearrangements with V and J called. A share of clones is missing; checked studies link under half to unresolved V genes, and the rest is unexplained. V, J and clone size were drawn from that table, and D and trimming were deduced from the DNA. The sample records 120,000 to 150,000 clones, roughly 90% of which are singletons. About 1.8% of the sample belongs to the ten largest clones.

Study-level results and caveats: Conclusions about previously exposed vaccinees are limited, since just a handful of AZD1222 recipients were seropositive for SARS-CoV-2 at baseline. Most participants were white British and females outnumbered males, and the authors suggested that clonal diversity may have been underestimated. The 56-69-year group was small, and its depth increase did not reach significance, likely because of low power. CD4 TCRs associated with the vaccine covered the entire spike protein, and the dominant responses were in regions 160-218 and 743-854. After two AZD1222 doses, spike-specific TCR breadth and depth were significantly higher than at day 0 and than in MenACWY recipients. Reportedly, almost half of the unique spike-specific TCRs recognized epitopes lying outside the regions that are mutated in the B.1.351 and B.1.1.7 variants. Because no samples from the day 14 peak response were available, repertoires could be characterized only after the peak T cell response.

To note about this clone: What this receptor recognizes is not known. No base quality information exists; no much larger clone differs at one position.

The germline V gene (reference sequence) provides CDR1 LNHDA and CDR2 SQIVND. V is reduced by 6 bases and J by 5 bases, leaving a spacing of 13 bases between them. The CDR3 numbers 13 residues from cysteine through phenylalanine. Kept here is only the CDR3 DNA, which spans 39 bases and is read in frame from base 1. The receptor chain draws on TRBV19 and TRBJ2-5; TRBD2 might be the D gene, on 6 matching bases. The specimen was peripheral blood, collected 28 days after the second AZD1222 dose. The receptor's source is an adult who received the AZD1222 COVID-19 vaccine. The nucleotide sequence reads as follows: TGTGCCAGTAGGCGGGACCCCGAGGAGACCCAGTACTTC. It encodes CASRRDPEETQYF. Full variable domain (CDR3 extended with the reference TRBV19 and TRBJ2-5 proteins): DGGITQSPKYLFRKEGQNVTLSCEQNLNHDAMYWYRQDPGQGLRLIYYSQIVNDFQKGDIAEGYSVSREKKESFPLTVTSAQKNPTAFYLCASRRDPEETQYFGPGTRLLVL.